In this sample, the clone carrying this T cell receptor beta chain turned up a few times. Its antigen is as yet unknown. The sample belongs to a study of T-cell reconstitution after alpha-beta-depleted transplantation in children. Unique molecular identifiers were incorporated into the prepared TCRbeta library. In TCRdb, the PCR reads were re-called with MiXCR into one record per CDR3 protein. The table shows about 48,000 distinct CDR3 sequences, with less than 6% occurring only once. Study-wide points: By one year post-transplant, T-cell counts and diversity largely arose from T cells that were newly produced. The high TCRbeta diversity at day 60 in some patients came from surviving recipient T cells and thymic progenitors. Expanded graft clones numbering several hundred reportedly gave rise to alpha-beta T cells about two months after transplant.

Here the sequenced sample was PBMCs, mostly from graft donor cells, taken 60 days after TCRalphabeta/CD19-depleted stem cell transplant. The receptor's source is a female patient aged 2 to 10 who had a stem cell transplant for aplastic anemia, so the T cells may come from the graft donor.

The CDR3 DNA follows: TGTGCCAGCAGTTTGGACAGGGCAACTAATGAAAAACTGTTTTTT. It encodes CASSLDRATNEKLFF. The chain links TRBV2 to TRBJ1-4; 8 bases align to TRBD1. The CDR3 spans 15 residues. Losses at the gene ends were 5 bases for V and 0 bases for J; bases not matched to a gene: 2. Germline V gives CDR1 SNHLY, CDR2 FYNNEI.